The 10 T cell receptor beta chains below were found in one sample sequenced in a study of PD-1 blockade in classical Hodgkin lymphoma. Every one of the patients relapsed after autologous stem cell transplantation (brentuximab vedotin exposure was variable). Purification of CD4+ T cells from thawed PBMCs was performed via magnetic negative selection. Sequencing was performed with immunoSEQ multiplex PCR; in TCRdb, only in-frame clones are kept and a portion is missing. The table records fewer than 20,000 clones, approximately 86% of them present only once. This sample comprised CD4+ T cells from blood, obtained at baseline. Every receptor here comes from a human donor with classical Hodgkin lymphoma.

This rearrangement joins TRBV2 to TRBJ1-2, with a weak D call TRBD1 (5 bases). With 6 bases removed from V and 0 bases from J, the gap between germline ends came to 11 bases. The germline CDR1 and CDR2 sequences are SNHLY and FYNNEI. The CDR3 has 14 amino acids. The CDR3, as DNA: TGTGCCAGCAGGTCAACAGGTCCTAACTATGGCTACACCTTC. It is translated as CASRSTGPNYGYTF.

The chain employs TRBV19 and TRBJ1-5, with D unresolved. CDR1 and CDR2 (germline): LNHDA, SQIVND (reference sequence). The ends were cut back, 2 bases at V and 1 base at J, with 9 bases in the middle. This CDR3 comprises 15 residues. In DNA, the CDR3 is TGTGCCAGTAGTATAAGGCAGAGGAGCAATCAGCCCCAGCATTTT. Encoded protein: CASSIRQRSNQPQHF.

This chain links TRBV6-5 with TRBJ2-2, with D perhaps matching TRBD1 (6 bases). CDR1 and CDR2 from the germline V gene are MNHEY and SVGAGI. The CDR3 is 15 residues long. The V end was cut by 6 bases, the J end by 6 bases, with 17 bases between. CDR3 residues: CASRTPVGHPGELFF. The CDR3 DNA is TGTGCCAGCAGAACCCCCGTGGGACATCCCGGGGAGCTGTTTTTT.

The genes are TRBV5-8 and TRBJ2-7; perhaps TRBD2 as D (5 bases). The V gene lost 0 bases and the J gene lost 2 bases, with 9 bases spanning the gap. The CDR3 extends over 14 amino acids. The germline CDR1 and CDR2 sequences are SGHTS and YDEGEE. CDR3 loop: CASSLVREAYEQYF. In DNA form, the CDR3 reads TGTGCCAGCAGCTTGGTGAGGGAAGCCTACGAGCAGTACTTC.

The chain carries TRBV5-4 and TRBJ2-2; TRBD2 agrees at 8 bases. Germline CDR1 reads SGHNT; CDR2 reads YYREEE (reference sequence). There are 15 residues in the CDR3. This chain's CDR3 is CVYRGGPGVSGELFF. DNA for the CDR3: TGTGTATACCGGGGGGGCCCTGGGGTTTCCGGGGAGCTGTTTTTT.

This clone occurred a few times. The chain couples TRBV7-9 to TRBJ1-1; D possibly corresponds to TRBD1 (5 bases). The V end lost 3 bases, the J end lost 4 bases, and 15 bases lay between the germline ends. This CDR3 has 15 residues. CDR1 and CDR2 (germline): SEHNR, FQNEAQ (reference sequence). CDR3 protein: CASSFGDGRSTEAFF. The CDR3 nucleotides read TGTGCCAGCAGCTTCGGGGACGGTCGGTCCACTGAAGCTTTCTTT.

The chain combines TRBV7-3 with TRBJ1-5; D unresolved. Trimming stripped 1 base from V and 7 bases from J, with 8 bases between. From germline, CDR1 is SGHTA and CDR2 FQGTGA. This CDR3 contains 13 residues. CDR3 DNA sequence: TGTGCCAGCAGCTTAATGGCGGGGCAGCCCCAGCATTTT. It encodes CASSLMAGQPQHF. The full variable domain, rest sourced from reference TRBV7-3 and TRBJ1-5, is GAGVSQTPSNKVTEKGKYVELRCDPISGHTALYWYRQSLGQGPEFLIYFQGTGAADDSGLPNDRFFAVRPEGSVSTLKIQRTERGDSAVYLCASSLMAGQPQHFGDGTRLSIL.

This clone was seen only a few times. The chain uses TRBV10-3 and TRBJ1-4; 7 positions agree with TRBD1. This CDR3 is 14 amino acids long. Germline V lookup: CDR1 ENHRY, CDR2 SYGVKD. Losses at the gene ends were 7 bases for V and 3 bases for J; bases not matched to a gene: 5. CDR3 amino acids: CAINPGQPNEKLFF. The CDR3 DNA reads TGTGCCATCAACCCGGGACAGCCTAATGAAAAACTGTTTTTT.

The chain recombines TRBV2 with TRBJ1-4; D is possibly TRBD1 (5 bases). The CDR3 has 14 residues. The V end lost 3 bases, the J end lost 3 bases, and 8 bases lay between the germline ends. Germline CDR1 and CDR2: SNHLY and FYNNEI. DNA for the CDR3: TGTGCCAGCAGTGACGGGGCGGCTAATGAAAAACTGTTTTTT. Protein sequence: CASSDGAANEKLFF.

This rearrangement joins TRBV5-6 to TRBJ2-7; D ambiguous. V shed 3 bases and J shed 0 bases, with 1 base lying between them. The CDR3 sequence is 11 residues long. CDR1 and CDR2 from the germline V gene are SGHDT and YYEEEE. CDR3 sequence (DNA): TGTGCCAGCAGCTACTCCTACGAGCAGTACTTC. Its protein is CASSYSYEQYF.